These 23 T cell receptor beta chains were sequenced from one sample in a study of T cells in Graves' hyperthyroidism and ophthalmopathy. Researchers took RNA transcripts and amplified the TCR beta CDR3 regions from them. HTBI primers were employed in a first-round RT-PCR of the TCR CDR3. TCRdb reanalysed the multiplex PCR reads using MiXCR and keeps one entry per CDR3 protein. The sample holds tens of thousands of distinct CDR3 sequences, around 50% seen once. Sequenced: blood. The receptors originated from a woman in her fifties or sixties with Graves' ophthalmopathy.

In this sample, this clonotype turned up many times. The chain uses TRBV20-1 and TRBJ2-1, with 8 bases identical to TRBD2. After removal of 3 bases from V and 9 bases from J, the junction contained 7 bases not matched to a gene. The CDR3 extends over 13 amino acids. Per germline, CDR1 DFQATT and CDR2 SNEGSKA (reference sequence). The CDR3 nucleotides read TGCAGTGCTAGCCCCCTGCGGGGGGCTGAGCAGTTCTTC. This sequence encodes CSASPLRGAEQFF.

This clonotype was detected many times. The chain joins TRBV2 to TRBJ2-7; TRBD1 matches 10 bases. The germline V gene has CDR1 SNHLY and CDR2 FYNNEI. After removal of 3 bases from V and 2 bases from J, the junction contained 1 base not matched to a gene. There are 14 residues in the CDR3. CDR3 nucleotide sequence: TGTGCCAGCAGTGAGACAGGGGGCACCTACGAGCAGTACTTC. It specifies CASSETGGTYEQYF.

The chain uses TRBV7-8 and TRBJ2-1, with D possibly TRBD1 on 5 matching bases. V was clipped by 0 bases and J by 4 bases, with 13 bases between them. This CDR3 region has 16 residues. The germline gives CDR1 SGHVS, CDR2 FQNEAQ. The CDR3 spells CASSLAGALVYNEQFF. The CDR3 bases are TGTGCCAGCAGCTTAGCTGGGGCTTTAGTTTACAATGAGCAGTTCTTC.

This clonotype was seen more than once but under ten times. As DNA, the CDR3 is TGTGCCAGCAGCCAAGAAAGTCATACTAGCGGGGGGCTTAGCTCCTACAATGAGCAGTTCTTC. It is translated as CASSQESHTSGGLSSYNEQFF. The genes are TRBV4-2 and TRBJ2-1, with TRBD2 matching over 12 bases. V lost 0 bases and J lost 0; bases outside the gene matches: 12. Germline V gene data show CDR1 as LGHNA and CDR2 as YNFKEQ. This CDR3 is 21 amino acids long.

The V call is TRBV7-7, the J call TRBJ2-3, with TRBD2 matching 12 bases. Trimming took 5 bases from V and 6 from J; bases not matched to a gene: 3. Germline-derived CDR1 and CDR2 are SSHAT and FNYEAQ (reference sequence). CDR3 length: 14 amino acids. CDR3 in amino acids: CASSLGLAGDTQYF. The CDR3 bases are TGTGCCAGCAGCCTTGGACTAGCGGGGGATACGCAGTATTTT.

This clonotype was recorded many times. The rearrangement joins TRBV19 to TRBJ2-1, with 12 bases fitting TRBD2. The V gene end was trimmed by 3 bases and the J gene end by 9 bases; junction bases not matched to a gene: 3. Germline V gene lookup returns CDR1 LNHDA and CDR2 SQIVND (reference sequence). CDR3 length equals 14 residues. In DNA form, the CDR3 reads TGTGCCAGTAGTATTCGACTAGCGGGAGTTGAGCAGTTCTTC. Translating gives CASSIRLAGVEQFF. The full variable domain, with the rest looked up from reference TRBV19 and TRBJ2-1, is DGGITQSPKYLFRKEGQNVTLSCEQNLNHDAMYWYRQDPGQGLRLIYYSQIVNDFQKGDIAEGYSVSREKKESFPLTVTSAQKNPTAFYLCASSIRLAGVEQFFGPGTRLTVL.

The gene calls are TRBV7-6 and TRBJ1-1, with a tentative D call TRBD1 (6 bases). The CDR3 spans 17 residues. CDR1 is SGHVS and CDR2 is FNYEAQ in the germline V gene. Between the trimmed V and J ends, which lost 1 base and 2 bases, there was a span of 17 bases. CDR3 in amino acids: CASSLGTAISGNTEAFF. CDR3 nucleotides: TGTGCCAGCAGCTTAGGGACAGCGATCTCTGGAAACACTGAAGCTTTCTTT.

The chain has TRBV20-1 and TRBJ2-5, with 7 positions matching TRBD1. V trimming: 3 bases; J trimming: 5 bases; junction bases outside the gene matches: 12. The CDR3 runs 15 residues. Germline V CDR1 and CDR2: DFQATT, SNEGSKA (reference sequence). CDR3 DNA sequence: TGCAGTGCTAGGGCTACGACAGGGTTGGGGGAGACCCAGTACTTC. This gives the protein CSARATTGLGETQYF.

The J gene is TRBJ2-5, the V gene TRBV6-4, with D possibly TRBD2 on 5 matching bases. Deletions cut 6 bases from V and 4 bases from J, with 15 bases between. From germline, CDR1 is MRHNA and CDR2 SNTAGT. The CDR3 covers 14 residues. The CDR3 coding sequence is TGTGCCAGCAGCGAGACCGCTGAGGGAGAGACCCAGTACTTC. Translation gives CASSETAEGETQYF.

The J gene is TRBJ2-3, the V gene TRBV18; D remains unclear. This CDR3 region has 13 residues. Trimming left V 3 bases short and J 3 bases short, with 7 bases between. The germline V gene has CDR1 KGHSH and CDR2 LQKENI. The CDR3 here is CASSPRTTDTQYF. CDR3 nucleotide sequence: TGTGCCAGCTCACCGCGAACGACAGATACGCAGTATTTT.

This clonotype was recorded at least ten times. The chain carries TRBV2 and TRBJ2-5; D is tentatively TRBD1 or TRBD2 (6 bases each). V was pared by 7 bases and J by 3 bases, with 12 bases between. The CDR3 contains 13 residues. The germline V gene has CDR1 SNHLY and CDR2 FYNNEI. CDR3 loop: CASIPGAKETQYF. The CDR3 coding sequence is TGTGCCAGCATACCGGGGGCGAAAGAGACCCAGTACTTC.

Regarding this clonotype: An end of the junction does not agree with germline; a read error may underlie this. The CDR3 DNA sequence: TGCGCCAGCAGTTTAGGAGGGGTCGGGAGGATGAGCTACGAGCAGTACTTC. It specifies CASSLGGVGRMSYEQYF. The J gene is TRBJ2-7, the V gene TRBV12-3 or TRBV12-4, with TRBD2 matching 7 bases. The CDR3 runs to 17 residues.

This clonotype was observed a handful of times. This chain links TRBV28 with TRBJ2-3; perhaps TRBD1 as D (5 bases). In germline, CDR1 is MDHEN, CDR2 SYDVKM. Trimming stripped 4 bases from V and 1 base from J, with 12 bases between. The CDR3 length is 15 residues. CDR3 residues: CASSSLGAGTDTQYF. The CDR3 DNA reads as TGTGCCAGCAGTTCCCTAGGGGCCGGCACAGATACGCAGTATTTT.

This clonotype was observed once. The chain has TRBV6-4 and TRBJ2-6; 12 bases align to TRBD2. Looked up from germline, CDR1 is MRHNA and CDR2 is SNTAGT. Trimming at V came to 6 bases and at J to 3 bases, leaving 3 bases not matched to a gene. The CDR3 covers 16 residues. CDR3 in DNA: TGTGCCAGCAGGCCTAGCGGGGGGGGTGGGGCCAACGTCCTGACTTTC. It codes for CASRPSGGGGANVLTF.

Comments on this clonotype: Because the CDR3 is missing its conserved closing phenylalanine or tryptophan, this is likely a read error. The chain carries TRBV5-6 and TRBJ2-3; D is ambiguous. Germline loops: CDR1 SGHDT, CDR2 YYEEEE. The CDR3 covers 11 residues. Between the trimmed V and J ends, which lost 6 bases and 2 bases, there was a span of 4 bases. Written as DNA, the CDR3 is TGTGCCAGCAACATCACAGATACGCAGTATCTT. As protein: CASNITDTQYL.

The V and J genes are TRBV20-1 and TRBJ2-7, with 7 bases lining up with TRBD2. The CDR3 runs to 13 residues. CDR1 and CDR2 from the germline V gene are DFQATT and SNEGSKA (reference sequence). The J segment lost 7 bases and the V segment lost 3 bases, leaving 9 bases of the junction unmatched. DNA of the CDR3: TGCAGTGCTAGGGAGCGGGGTGCCGGGGAGCAGTACTTC. Translated: CSARERGAGEQYF.

This sequence joins TRBV7-8 and TRBJ1-5; D is perhaps TRBD1 (5 bases). Germline CDR1 reads SGHVS; CDR2 reads FQNEAQ. The CDR3 is 20 residues long. Trimming stripped 3 bases from V and 3 bases from J, with 27 bases between. CDR3 residues: CASSLGTSGSPLADNQPQHF. The CDR3 coding sequence is TGTGCCAGCAGCTTGGGGACTAGCGGGAGCCCACTGGCTGACAATCAGCCCCAGCATTTT.

The chain combines TRBV10-3 with TRBJ1-4; 9 bases line up with TRBD1. Germline V gives CDR1 ENHRY, CDR2 SYGVKD. The CDR3 runs to 14 residues. Trimming cost V 6 bases and J 8 bases; bases outside gene matches: 7. The CDR3: CAISRTGVGEKLFF. Written as DNA, the CDR3 is TGTGCCATCAGCCGGACAGGGGTAGGAGAAAAACTGTTTTTT.

The V call is TRBV6-1, the J call TRBJ2-7, with D unclear. The germline gives CDR1 MNHNS, CDR2 SASEGT. This CDR3 has 10 residues. With 10 bases removed from V and 7 bases from J, the gap between germline ends came to 11 bases. CDR3 DNA: TGTGCCACCAAAGGGTCAGAGCAGTACTTC. Translation gives CATKGSEQYF.

This clonotype has ten or more counts. The rearrangement links TRBV12-3 or TRBV12-4 to TRBJ1-1; D gene ambiguous. The CDR3 length is 12 residues. Trimming pared 6 bases from V and 4 bases from J, leaving 9 bases between. The CDR3 here is CASSFGPTEAFF. The CDR3 DNA sequence: TGTGCCAGCAGCTTCGGCCCCACTGAAGCTTTCTTT.

The chain uses TRBV12-5 and TRBJ2-5; the D gene could be TRBD1 or TRBD2 (7 bases each). CDR1 and CDR2 (germline): LGHNT, FRNRAP. V was cut by 3 bases and J by 4 bases, with 18 bases left in between. This CDR3 is built from 16 residues. CDR3 DNA sequence: TGTGCTAGTGGTTTACCCCCCGACAGGGAGGGAGAGACCCAGTACTTC. This codes for CASGLPPDREGETQYF.

The V gene is TRBV7-9, the J gene TRBJ1-1; D is possibly TRBD1 (6 bases). Germline values: CDR1 SEHNR, CDR2 FQNEAQ (reference sequence). The CDR3 covers 17 residues. With 3 bases removed from V and 0 bases from J, the gap between germline ends came to 17 bases. DNA for the CDR3: TGTGCCAGCAGCTTGTCGGGACAAGGAGCAATGAACACTGAAGCTTTCTTT. Translated, it gives CASSLSGQGAMNTEAFF.

The V call is TRBV24-1, the J call TRBJ2-1; no clear D gene. Germline V lookup: CDR1 KGHDR, CDR2 SFDVKD. V dropped 6 bases and J dropped 5 bases, with 10 bases sitting between them. This CDR3 is built from 13 residues. In DNA form, the CDR3 reads TGTGCCACCAGTACTCAACTCAACAATGAGCAGTTCTTC. As protein: CATSTQLNNEQFF.